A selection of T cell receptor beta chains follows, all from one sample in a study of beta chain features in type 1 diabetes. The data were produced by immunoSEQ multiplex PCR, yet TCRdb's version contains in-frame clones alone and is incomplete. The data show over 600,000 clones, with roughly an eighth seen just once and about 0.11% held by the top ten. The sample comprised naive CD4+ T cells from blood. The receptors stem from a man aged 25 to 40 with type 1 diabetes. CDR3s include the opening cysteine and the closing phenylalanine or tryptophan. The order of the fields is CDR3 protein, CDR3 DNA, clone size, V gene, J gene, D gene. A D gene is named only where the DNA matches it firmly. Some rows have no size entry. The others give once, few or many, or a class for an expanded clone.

CDR3: CASSLSGTGRAEQYF; DNA: TGCGCCAGCAGCTTGTCGGGGACAGGTAGGGCCGAGCAGTACTTC; size: .; V: TRBV5-1; J: TRBJ2-7; D: TRBD1
CDR3: CASRPKDGRLGIGTGELFF; DNA: TGTGCCAGCAGACCGAAAGATGGGCGGCTAGGCATAGGCACCGGGGAGCTGTTTTTT; size: many; V: TRBV4-2; J: TRBJ2-2; D: .
CDR3: CSVVRVGETQYF; DNA: TGCAGCGTTGTAAGGGTTGGGGAGACCCAGTACTTC; size: few; V: TRBV29-1; J: TRBJ2-5; D: .
CDR3: CASSLGQPSSTDTQYF; DNA: TGTGCCAGCTCACTGGGACAGCCGTCTTCCACAGATACGCAGTATTTT; size: .; V: TRBV18; J: TRBJ2-3; D: TRBD1
CDR3: CASSLDRGYEQYF; DNA: TGTGCCAGCAGCTTGGACAGGGGCTACGAGCAGTACTTC; size: few; V: TRBV6-6; J: TRBJ2-7; D: TRBD1
CDR3: CSVEGTDSNQPQHF; DNA: TGCAGCGTTGAAGGGACGGATAGCAATCAGCCCCAGCATTTT; size: .; V: TRBV29-1; J: TRBJ1-5; D: .
CDR3: CASSYRAAGSNSPLHF; DNA: TGTGCCAGCAGCTACAGAGCGGCAGGGTCAAATTCACCCCTCCACTTT; size: .; V: TRBV11-2; J: TRBJ1-6; D: .
CDR3: CAWSTGGEQYF; DNA: TGTGCCTGGTCGACAGGGGGCGAGCAGTACTTC; size: .; V: TRBV30; J: TRBJ2-7; D: TRBD1
CDR3: CASSSAGTVNEKLFF; DNA: TGTGCCAGCAGCTCCGCCGGGACAGTGAATGAAAAACTGTTTTTT; size: .; V: TRBV7-2; J: TRBJ1-4; D: TRBD1
CDR3: CASSQRGLPGRYEQYF; DNA: TGTGCCAGCAGCCAACGTGGACTCCCAGGGCGCTACGAGCAGTACTTC; size: .; V: TRBV4-2; J: TRBJ2-7; D: .
CDR3: CSVWTGGNSPLHF; DNA: TGCAGCGTATGGACAGGGGGGAATTCACCCCTCCACTTT; size: .; V: TRBV29-1; J: TRBJ1-6; D: TRBD1
CDR3: CASSEGSFQPQHF; DNA: TGTGCCAGCAGTGAAGGGTCATTTCAGCCCCAGCATTTT; size: .; V: TRBV6-5; J: TRBJ1-5; D: .
CDR3: CASSPGGNSPLHF; DNA: TGTGCCAGCAGTCCAGGGGGCAATTCACCCCTCCACTTT; size: .; V: TRBV14; J: TRBJ1-6; D: TRBD1
CDR3: CASSDVRGGETQYF; DNA: TGTGCCAGCAGTGATGTACGGGGAGGAGAGACCCAGTACTTC; size: .; V: TRBV25-1; J: TRBJ2-5; D: .
CDR3: CASSRVDTNTEAFF; DNA: TGTGCCAGCAGCAGGGTGGACACGAACACTGAAGCTTTCTTT; size: few; V: TRBV5-4; J: TRBJ1-1; D: .
CDR3: CASSPGTRALNEKLFF; DNA: TGTGCCAGCTCACCCGGGACAAGAGCACTTAATGAAAAACTGTTTTTT; size: .; V: TRBV18; J: TRBJ1-4; D: .
CDR3: CASSPDRAGANVLTF; DNA: TGTGCCAGCTCACCGGACAGGGCTGGGGCCAACGTCCTGACTTTC; size: few; V: TRBV18; J: TRBJ2-6; D: TRBD1
CDR3: CASSLGQGYGYTF; DNA: TGTGCCAGCAGCTTAGGACAGGGCTATGGCTACACCTTC; size: few; V: TRBV11-2; J: TRBJ1-2; D: TRBD1
CDR3: CASSFVGADTQYF; DNA: TGTGCCAGCAGTTTTGTGGGGGCAGATACGCAGTATTTT; size: once; V: TRBV27; J: TRBJ2-3; D: .
CDR3: CAWSVSRDQPQHF; DNA: TGTGCCTGGAGTGTAAGTCGGGATCAGCCCCAGCATTTT; size: few; V: TRBV30; J: TRBJ1-5; D: .
CDR3: CASSYIGAGGPYEQYF; DNA: TGTGCCAGCAGTTACATCGGGGCAGGGGGGCCCTACGAGCAGTACTTC; size: .; V: TRBV6-5; J: TRBJ2-7; D: .
CDR3: CASRVGNTIYF; DNA: TGTGCCAGCAGGGTGGGAAACACCATATATTTT; size: few; V: TRBV6-5; J: TRBJ1-3; D: .